One sample yielded the 28 T cell receptor beta chains listed below, sequenced in a study of regulatory dendritic cells for organ transplantation. Measured with immunoSEQ multiplex PCR; TCRdb has only the in-frame clones, and not every one. In the table there are over 8,500 clones, over 70% of which are singletons. Sorted subsets were CFSE-labeled and cultured four to six days with allogeneic dendritic cells. Their antigens are not known. Sequenced sample: memory CD4+ T cells from blood cultured with regulatory dendritic cells. Subset of the sample: CD45RO+ memory T cells. All receptors come from a human donor in good health.

V gene TRBV19 combines with J gene TRBJ1-6; D possibly corresponds to TRBD1 (5 bases). The germline V and J ends were trimmed by 7 bases and 7 bases, with 11 bases remaining between them. Germline V gene lookup returns CDR1 LNHDA and CDR2 SQIVND (reference sequence). CDR3 size: 13 residues. The CDR3 bases are TGTGCCAGTATGGAGACAGTCAATTCACCCCTCCACTTT. Translated, it gives CASMETVNSPLHF.

The chain recombines TRBV7-9 with TRBJ1-2, with TRBD1 matching 10 bases. Germline V gene lookup returns CDR1 SEHNR and CDR2 FQNEAQ (reference sequence). The V and J ends lost 5 bases and 4 bases, in that order; junction bases with no gene match: 10. The CDR3 extends over 16 amino acids. The CDR3 DNA follows: TGTGCCAGCAGCCCGGAGACAGGGGGCGGGATCTATGGCTACACCTTC. As protein: CASSPETGGGIYGYTF. Together with reference TRBV7-9 and TRBJ1-2, the CDR3 gives the full variable domain: DTGVSQNPRHKITKRGQNVTFRCDPISEHNRLYWYRQTLGQGPEFLTYFQNEAQLEKSRLLSDRFSAERPKGSFSTLEIQRTEQGDSAMYLCASSPETGGGIYGYTFGSGTRLTVV.

The chain is built from TRBV27 and TRBJ2-3, with 8 bases lining up with TRBD2. The CDR3 covers 14 residues. Germline V gene sequence: CDR1 MNHEY, CDR2 SMNVEV (reference sequence). Trimming cost V 5 bases and J 11 bases; bases outside gene matches: 12. The CDR3 is CASSLQPGRGMQYF. The CDR3 region has the DNA TGTGCCAGCAGTCTCCAACCCGGGAGGGGAATGCAGTATTTT.

Remarks on this clone: This sample includes further DNA sequences coding for the same CDR3. V gene TRBV6-4 combines with J gene TRBJ1-6; maybe TRBD1 (5 bases). The CDR3 consists of 13 residues. Trimming shortened V by 3 bases and J by 9 bases, and 9 bases separated the two germline ends. Germline V gives CDR1 MRHNA, CDR2 SNTAGT. Here the CDR3 DNA reads TGTGCCAGCAGTGAGTCTCAGGGTTCACCCCTCCACTTT. Residues: CASSESQGSPLHF.

This clone came up once. The chain is built from TRBV19 and TRBJ1-6; D uncertain. This CDR3 has 14 residues. V shed 5 bases and J shed 6 bases, with 11 bases lying between them. Per the germline V gene, CDR1 is LNHDA and CDR2 is SQIVND (reference sequence). The CDR3 region is CASSRVGANSPLHF. The CDR3 DNA sequence: TGTGCCAGTAGTCGGGTCGGTGCTAATTCACCCCTCCACTTT.

V usage is TRBV19 and J usage is TRBJ1-4, with no clear D. The CDR3 consists of 18 residues. V gave up 7 bases and J gave up 3 bases, with 24 bases separating them. Looked up from germline, CDR1 is LNHDA and CDR2 is SQIVND (reference sequence). The CDR3 spells CASTPAVPRLGANEKLFF. The CDR3 nucleotides read TGTGCCAGTACTCCAGCGGTTCCCAGGCTGGGCGCTAATGAAAAACTGTTTTTT. Filled out from reference TRBV19 and TRBJ1-4, the complete variable domain reads DGGITQSPKYLFRKEGQNVTLSCEQNLNHDAMYWYRQDPGQGLRLIYYSQIVNDFQKGDIAEGYSVSREKKESFPLTVTSAQKNPTAFYLCASTPAVPRLGANEKLFFGSGTQLSVL.

The chain couples TRBV19 to TRBJ2-2; 8 positions agree with TRBD1. The CDR3 totals 16 residues. V gave up 6 bases and J gave up 2 bases; unmatched junction bases: 8. Per germline, CDR1 LNHDA and CDR2 SQIVND (reference sequence). The CDR3 region is CASRALGTGNTGELFF. CDR3 nucleotide sequence: TGTGCCAGTAGAGCCCTTGGGACAGGAAACACCGGGGAGCTGTTTTTT.

By sample share, this clone is medium-sized (0.01 to 0.1%). The chain is built from TRBV7-2 and TRBJ2-7, with D perhaps matching TRBD1 (6 bases). The CDR3 totals 13 residues. From germline, CDR1 is SGHTA and CDR2 FQGNSA. V dropped 6 bases and J dropped 0 bases, with 9 bases sitting between them. CDR3 in DNA: TGTGCCAGCAGTGGACAGATCTCCTACGAGCAGTACTTC. This codes for CASSGQISYEQYF.

The chain uses TRBV5-6 and TRBJ2-1; TRBD1 matches 8 bases. Germline V gene lookup returns CDR1 SGHDT and CDR2 YYEEEE. Trimming at V came to 1 base and at J to 4 bases, leaving 10 bases not matched to a gene. The CDR3 is 17 amino acids. This CDR3 reads CASSLQIGTGEYNEQFF. As DNA, the CDR3 is TGTGCCAGCAGCTTGCAAATCGGGACAGGCGAGTACAATGAGCAGTTCTTC.

This chain joins TRBV7-2 and TRBJ2-5; no firm D call. The length of the CDR3 is 14 residues. Germline V CDR1 and CDR2: SGHTA, FQGNSA. V dropped 5 bases and J dropped 1 base, with 11 bases sitting between them. In DNA, the CDR3 is TGTGCCAGCAGCCCTTATGTGGCCCAAGAGACCCAGTACTTC. Its protein is CASSPYVAQETQYF.

The gene calls are TRBV11-3 and TRBJ2-6; 15 bases fit TRBD2. J lost 0 bases, V lost 4 bases, and 4 bases had no gene match. The CDR3 is 19 amino acids. The germline V gene encodes CDR1 SGHNT and CDR2 YENEEA. The CDR3 DNA reads TGTGCCAGCAGCTCCGGACTAGCGGGGGGGAACTCTGGGGCCAACGTCCTGACTTTC. Amino acid sequence: CASSSGLAGGNSGANVLTF.

The chain joins TRBV7-2 to TRBJ1-2; TRBD1 might be the D (6 bases). CDR1 and CDR2 from the germline V gene are SGHTA and FQGNSA. V lost 5 bases and J 6 bases, leaving 13 bases between the germline ends. This CDR3 is 13 amino acids long. CDR3 bases: TGTGCCAGCAGCCCTCGGGCAGGGGATGGCTACACCTTC. This translates into CASSPRAGDGYTF.

The chain couples TRBV9 to TRBJ2-5; the match to TRBD2 covers 10 bases. The germline V gene encodes CDR1 SGDLS and CDR2 YYNGEE. This CDR3 is built from 16 residues. The ends lost 1 base at V and 4 bases at J; junction bases unmatched: 7. CDR3: CASSVNSGGDIETQYF. The CDR3 DNA sequence: TGTGCCAGCAGCGTAAACAGCGGGGGGGATATAGAGACCCAGTACTTC. Full variable domain (remainder filled in from reference TRBV9 and TRBJ2-5): DSGVTQTPKHLITATGQRVTLRCSPRSGDLSVYWYQQSLDQGLQFLIQYYNGEERAKGNILERFSAQQFPDLHSELNLSSLELGDSALYFCASSVNSGGDIETQYFGPGTRLLVL.

The rearrangement links TRBV5-1 to TRBJ1-5; 7 bases are shared with TRBD1. The germline V gene has CDR1 SGHRS and CDR2 YFSETQ. There are 15 residues in the CDR3. V shed 0 bases and J 4 bases; nucleotides not matched to a gene: 4. This CDR3 is CASSLGTGGNQPQHF. CDR3 sequence (DNA): TGCGCCAGCAGCTTGGGGACAGGTGGGAATCAGCCCCAGCATTTT.

The chain joins TRBV28 to TRBJ1-2; perhaps TRBD1 as D (6 bases). Germline CDR1 MDHEN, CDR2 SYDVKM. This CDR3 contains 14 residues. V was shortened by 8 bases and J by 4 bases, with 17 bases between the two germline ends. The CDR3 DNA sequence: TGTGCCAGCCTACCCGCACAGGGAGTCTATGGCTACACCTTC. It translates to CASLPAQGVYGYTF.

The V and J genes are TRBV6-1 and TRBJ1-5; D remains unclear. CDR1 and CDR2 from the germline V gene are MNHNS and SASEGT. V was pared by 7 bases and J by 4 bases, with 17 bases between. The CDR3 is 15 amino acids. For the CDR3, the DNA is TGTGCCAGCACTACGGACGGACTTCCAAATCAGCCCCAGCATTTT. Translating it yields CASTTDGLPNQPQHF.

The count of this clone is one. The chain has TRBV7-3 and TRBJ2-1; possible D gene TRBD1, 5 bases. This CDR3 has 15 residues. Germline CDR1 is SGHTA and CDR2 is FQGTGA. The V gene lost 2 bases and the J gene lost 0 bases, with 8 bases spanning the gap. The CDR3 DNA reads TGTGCCAGCAGCTTAGGGGCTAGCTCCTACAATGAGCAGTTCTTC. Protein sequence: CASSLGASSYNEQFF.

V and J are TRBV18 and TRBJ1-1; TRBD1 matches at 10 bases. The CDR3 runs to 14 residues. V trimming: 4 bases; J trimming: 3 bases; junction bases outside the gene matches: 2. The germline V gene encodes CDR1 KGHSH and CDR2 LQKENI. CDR3 amino acids: CASSLGTGDTEAFF. Here the CDR3 DNA reads TGTGCCAGCTCACTAGGGACAGGGGACACTGAAGCTTTCTTT.

V gene TRBV10-2 combines with J gene TRBJ1-1; D ambiguous. This CDR3 is built from 11 residues. The germline V gene has CDR1 WSHSY and CDR2 SAAADI. Trimming removed 5 bases at V and 4 bases at J, with 5 bases between. CDR3 loop: CASSKSTEAFF. CDR3 nucleotides: TGCGCCAGCAGTAAGAGCACTGAAGCTTTCTTT.

This clone has just a few counts. The genes are TRBV28 and TRBJ2-7, with D hard to call. Germline CDR1 and CDR2: MDHEN and SYDVKM. The CDR3 loop spans 11 amino acids. V was trimmed by 1 base and J by 6 bases, leaving 4 bases between them. CDR3 in amino acids: CASSLSREQYF. The CDR3 coding sequence is TGTGCCAGCAGTTTATCCCGCGAGCAGTACTTC.

This chain joins TRBV5-4 and TRBJ1-2; 8 nucleotides align to TRBD1. Germline V lookup: CDR1 SGHNT, CDR2 YYREEE (reference sequence). The CDR3 is 14 residues long. V was clipped by 0 bases and J by 8 bases; unmatched bases: 6. Here the CDR3 DNA reads TGTGCCAGCAGCTTGGCGGGACAGGATAACGGCTACACCTTC. It codes for CASSLAGQDNGYTF.

The chain combines TRBV5-5 with TRBJ2-5, with 9 bases identical to TRBD2. This CDR3 spans 16 amino acids. V gave up 0 bases and J gave up 1 base; unmatched junction bases: 4. CDR1 and CDR2 (germline): SGHKS, YYEKEE (reference sequence). The CDR3 loop is CASSLVMRGGQETQYF. The DNA for the CDR3 is TGTGCCAGCAGCTTGGTTATGCGGGGGGGCCAAGAGACCCAGTACTTC.

The gene calls are TRBV5-1 and TRBJ2-1; D remains unclear. The CDR3 loop spans 15 amino acids. Trimming cost V 0 bases and J 0 bases, with 7 bases left between them. The germline CDR1 and CDR2 sequences are SGHRS and YFSETQ. In nucleotides, the CDR3 is TGCGCCAGCAGCTTGGCGCCAGGCTCCTACAATGAGCAGTTCTTC. Its protein is CASSLAPGSYNEQFF.

This clone was counted only a few times. The rearrangement joins TRBV5-1 to TRBJ1-6, with D maybe TRBD1 (5 bases). This CDR3 contains 14 residues. The V gene lost 2 bases and the J gene lost 10 bases, with 13 bases spanning the gap. Germline CDR1 SGHRS, CDR2 YFSETQ. CDR3 loop: CASSFQGEGSPLHF. CDR3 nucleotides: TGCGCCAGCAGCTTTCAGGGTGAAGGGTCACCCCTCCACTTT.

J is TRBJ2-5 and V is TRBV7-2; 7 bases are shared with TRBD2. CDR1 and CDR2 from the germline V gene are SGHTA and FQGNSA. J gave up 5 bases and V 5 bases, and 17 bases lay outside the gene matches. The CDR3 sequence is 17 residues long. The DNA of the CDR3 is TGTGCCAGCAGCCGTTGGGGGGAGCGGGAACCGGGGGAGACCCAGTACTTC. Translation gives CASSRWGEREPGETQYF.

This clone was seen a single time. V and J are TRBV7-8 and TRBJ2-3; D might be TRBD1 (5 bases). The CDR3 runs to 15 residues. In germline, CDR1 is SGHVS, CDR2 FQNEAQ. V lost 4 bases to trimming and J lost 3 bases, with 14 bases between them. CDR3 in DNA: TGTGCCAGCAGCTACGGACAACCAAGGACAGATACGCAGTATTTT. Translated: CASSYGQPRTDTQYF.

The chain couples TRBV9 to TRBJ1-1, with D maybe TRBD1 (6 bases). CDR1 is SGDLS and CDR2 is YYNGEE in the germline V gene. V was trimmed by 4 bases and J by 6 bases, leaving 16 bases between them. The CDR3 has 14 residues. This chain's CDR3 is CASSSGAFTPEAFF. The CDR3 region has the DNA TGTGCCAGCAGCTCAGGGGCTTTCACCCCTGAAGCTTTCTTT. Complete variable domain (other parts from reference TRBV9 and TRBJ1-1): DSGVTQTPKHLITATGQRVTLRCSPRSGDLSVYWYQQSLDQGLQFLIQYYNGEERAKGNILERFSAQQFPDLHSELNLSSLELGDSALYFCASSSGAFTPEAFFGQGTRLTVV.

The chain uses TRBV19 and TRBJ2-5; 7 bases are shared with TRBD1. V lost 5 bases and J lost 5; bases outside the gene matches: 5. CDR1 is LNHDA and CDR2 is SQIVND in the germline V gene (reference sequence). The CDR3 is 13 residues long. CDR3 protein: CASSPNRGETQYF. The CDR3 DNA is TGTGCCAGTAGTCCCAACAGGGGTGAGACCCAGTACTTC.